This TCR beta chain derives from a study of blood T cells in healthy people across ages. This clonotype was seen a handful of times. Antigen: not known. Alongside a J-beta primer mix, a sample-barcoded 5' primer served in a second PCR lasting about 7 to 11 cycles. TCRdb ran MiXCR on the 5' RACE reads and lists one entry per CDR3 protein. This sample has some 1.5 million distinct CDR3 sequences, with roughly 30% found just once. V lost 0 bases, J lost 6 bases, and 8 bases lay in between. CDR1 LGHNA and CDR2 YNFKEQ come from the germline V gene. CDR3 length: 13 residues. General study findings and limits: Naive and antigen-experienced cells were not separated, limiting conclusive comparison.

The people who gave samples were healthy Caucasians from Russia, aged roughly 6 to 95. Each donor had around 11 milliliters of peripheral blood drawn. This TCR derives from a woman aged 30 to 39 in good health. The sample was blood. V gene TRBV4-2 combines with J gene TRBJ1-2; D remains unclear. CDR3: CASSQDGPDGYTF. In DNA form, the CDR3 reads TGTGCCAGCAGCCAAGACGGCCCGGATGGCTACACCTTC.